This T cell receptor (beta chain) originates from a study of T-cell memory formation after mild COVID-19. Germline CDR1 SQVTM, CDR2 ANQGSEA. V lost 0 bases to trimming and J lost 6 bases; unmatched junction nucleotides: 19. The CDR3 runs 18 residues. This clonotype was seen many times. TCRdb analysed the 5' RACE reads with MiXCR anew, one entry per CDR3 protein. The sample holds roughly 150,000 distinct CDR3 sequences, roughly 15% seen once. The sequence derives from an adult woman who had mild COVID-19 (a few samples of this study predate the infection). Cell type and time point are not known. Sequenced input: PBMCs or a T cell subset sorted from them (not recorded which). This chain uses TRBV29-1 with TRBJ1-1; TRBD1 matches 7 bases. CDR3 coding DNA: TGCAGCGTTGAAGATCTTCCCGGGACAGCTCAGCAGGCCGCTGAAGCTTTCTTT. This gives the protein CSVEDLPGTAQQAAEAFF.